The clone carrying this TCR beta chain has just one count. These data are taken from a study of cytomegalovirus exposure and HLA in healthy donors. The PCR employed 60 Vbeta primers together with 13 Jbeta primers. Sequenced by immunoSEQ multiplex PCR; TCRdb stores in-frame clones only, minus some. Counted here are 100,000 to 150,000 clones, about three quarters occurring once; the ten biggest clones make up 3.5% to 4.5%. CDR3 length: 15 residues. CDR1 is SEHNR, CDR2 FQNEAQ, per germline (reference sequence). Trimming stripped 5 bases from V and 2 bases from J, with 14 bases between. The sequence was obtained from a man aged 30 to 45 in good health and CMV-seronegative. Sequencing was done on a sample of PBMCs. The J gene is TRBJ2-3, the V gene TRBV7-9; a possible D gene is TRBD2 (6 bases). The CDR3 protein is CASSPRTTTTDTQYF. The CDR3 nucleotides read TGTGCCAGCAGCCCAAGGACTACCACCACAGATACGCAGTATTTT.